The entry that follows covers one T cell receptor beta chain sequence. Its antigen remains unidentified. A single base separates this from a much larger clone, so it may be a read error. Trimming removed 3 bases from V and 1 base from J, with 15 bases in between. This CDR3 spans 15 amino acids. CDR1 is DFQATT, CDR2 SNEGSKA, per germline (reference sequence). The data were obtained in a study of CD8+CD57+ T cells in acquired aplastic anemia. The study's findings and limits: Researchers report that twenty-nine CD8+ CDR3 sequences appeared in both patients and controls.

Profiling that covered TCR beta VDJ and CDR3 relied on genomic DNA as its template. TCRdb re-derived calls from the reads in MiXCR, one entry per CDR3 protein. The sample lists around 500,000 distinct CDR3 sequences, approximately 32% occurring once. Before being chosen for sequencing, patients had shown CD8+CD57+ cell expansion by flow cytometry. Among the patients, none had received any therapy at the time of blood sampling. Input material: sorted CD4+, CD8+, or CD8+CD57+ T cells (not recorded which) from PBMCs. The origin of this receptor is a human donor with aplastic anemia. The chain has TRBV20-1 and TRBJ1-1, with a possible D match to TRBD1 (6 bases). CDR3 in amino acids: CSARLGGGGNTEAFF. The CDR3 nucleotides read TGCAGTGCTAGGCTAGGGGGTGGGGGGAACACTGAAGCTTTCTTT.